This note documents a single T cell receptor (beta chain) sequence. Its target is unknown. These data belong to a study of T-cell memory formation after mild COVID-19. Study-level findings and limits: Most CD4+ clones that shrank were in CM and EM, while CD8+ ones turned up in EMRA. Some responding clones appeared in pre-infection memory, suggesting cross-reactive memory joined. Unconfirmed was the SARS-CoV-2 specificity of second-wave clones that peaked on day 37.

The CDR3 runs 15 residues. CDR1 and CDR2 from the germline V gene are MNHNY and SVGAGI (reference sequence). Trimming cost V 4 bases and J 7 bases; bases outside gene matches: 9. TCRdb itself ran the 5' RACE reads through MiXCR, one entry per CDR3 protein. There are about 180,000 distinct CDR3 sequences in the sample; roughly 18% occur only once, and 3.9% lies in the top ten. The specimen was PBMCs or a T cell subset sorted from them (not recorded which). This clonotype was obtained from a man aged 18 to 29 who had mild COVID-19 (a few samples of this study predate the infection). Cell type and time point are not known. The chain recombines TRBV6-6 with TRBJ2-1; 8 bases line up with TRBD2. CDR3 nucleotides: TGTGCCAGCAGTTTCGGGGGGGGGCCCTTGAATGAGCAGTTCTTC. Translated, it gives CASSFGGGPLNEQFF.